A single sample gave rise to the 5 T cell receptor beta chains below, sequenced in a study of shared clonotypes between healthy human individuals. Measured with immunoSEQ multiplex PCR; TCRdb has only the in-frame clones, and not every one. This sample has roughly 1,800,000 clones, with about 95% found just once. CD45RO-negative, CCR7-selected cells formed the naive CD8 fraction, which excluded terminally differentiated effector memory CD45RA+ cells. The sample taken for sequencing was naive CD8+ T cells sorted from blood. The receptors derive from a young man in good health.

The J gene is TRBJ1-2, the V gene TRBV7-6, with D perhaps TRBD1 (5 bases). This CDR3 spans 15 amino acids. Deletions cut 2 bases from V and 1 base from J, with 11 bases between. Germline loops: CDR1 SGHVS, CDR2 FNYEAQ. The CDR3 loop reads CASSLTAGFNYGYTF. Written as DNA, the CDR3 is TGTGCCAGCAGCTTAACGGCAGGGTTTAACTATGGCTACACCTTC.

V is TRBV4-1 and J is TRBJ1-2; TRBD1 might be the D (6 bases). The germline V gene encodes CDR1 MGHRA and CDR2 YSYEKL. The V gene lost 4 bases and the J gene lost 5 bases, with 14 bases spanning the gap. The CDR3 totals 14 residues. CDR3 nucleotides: TGCGCCAGCAGCCCCCGGACAGCACAATATGGCTACACCTTC. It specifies CASSPRTAQYGYTF.

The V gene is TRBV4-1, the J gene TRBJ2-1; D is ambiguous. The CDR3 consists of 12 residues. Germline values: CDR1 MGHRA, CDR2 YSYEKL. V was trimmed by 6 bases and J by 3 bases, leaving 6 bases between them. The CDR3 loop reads CASSSNYNEQFF. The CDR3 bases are TGCGCCAGCAGTTCCAACTACAATGAGCAGTTCTTC.

The CDR3 DNA sequence: TGTGCCAGCAGTTACAGGGGTTCAACTGAAGCTTTCTTT. Amino acid sequence: CASSYRGSTEAFF. This rearrangement joins TRBV28 to TRBJ1-1; TRBD1 matches at 7 bases. With 4 bases clipped from V and 5 bases from J, the junction kept 4 bases outside the gene matches. Per the germline V gene, CDR1 is MDHEN and CDR2 is SYDVKM. The CDR3 is 13 amino acids. Full variable domain (rest looked up from reference TRBV28 and TRBJ1-1): DVKVTQSSRYLVKRTGEKVFLECVQDMDHENMFWYRQDPGLGLRLIYFSYDVKMKEKGDIPEGYSVSREKKERFSLILESASTNQTSMYLCASSYRGSTEAFFGQGTRLTVV.

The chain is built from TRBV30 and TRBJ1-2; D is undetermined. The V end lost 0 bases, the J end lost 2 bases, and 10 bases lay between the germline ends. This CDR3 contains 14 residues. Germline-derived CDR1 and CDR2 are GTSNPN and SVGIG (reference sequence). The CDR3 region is CAWSVRGVNYGYTF. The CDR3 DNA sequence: TGTGCCTGGAGTGTACGCGGGGTCAACTATGGCTACACCTTC.